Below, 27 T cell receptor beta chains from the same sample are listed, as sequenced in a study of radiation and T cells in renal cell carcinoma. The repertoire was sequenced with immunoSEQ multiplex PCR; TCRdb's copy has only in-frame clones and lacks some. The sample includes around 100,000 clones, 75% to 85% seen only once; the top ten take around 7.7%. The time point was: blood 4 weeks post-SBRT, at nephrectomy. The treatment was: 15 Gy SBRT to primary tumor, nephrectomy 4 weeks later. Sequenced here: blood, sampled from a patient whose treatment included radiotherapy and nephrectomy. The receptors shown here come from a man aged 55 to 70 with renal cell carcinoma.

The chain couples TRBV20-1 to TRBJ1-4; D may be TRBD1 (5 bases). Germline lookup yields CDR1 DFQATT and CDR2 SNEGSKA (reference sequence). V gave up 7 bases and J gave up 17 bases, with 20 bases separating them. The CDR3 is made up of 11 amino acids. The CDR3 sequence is CSVVDQGPRFF. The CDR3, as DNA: TGCAGTGTGGTAGACCAGGGCCCGCGTTTTTTT.

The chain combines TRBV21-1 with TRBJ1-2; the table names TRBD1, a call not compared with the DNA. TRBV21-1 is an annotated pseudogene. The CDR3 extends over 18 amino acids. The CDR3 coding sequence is TGTGCCAGCAGCGATCCGGGGACCGGGACAGCCTCGAACTATGGCTACACCTTC. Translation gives CASSDPGTGTASNYGYTF.

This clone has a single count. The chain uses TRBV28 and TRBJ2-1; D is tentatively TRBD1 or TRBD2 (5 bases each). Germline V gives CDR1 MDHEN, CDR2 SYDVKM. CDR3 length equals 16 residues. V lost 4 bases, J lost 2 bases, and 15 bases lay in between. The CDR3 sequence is CASSSTARGAYNEQFF. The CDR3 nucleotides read TGTGCCAGCAGTTCTACTGCGAGGGGTGCCTACAATGAGCAGTTCTTC. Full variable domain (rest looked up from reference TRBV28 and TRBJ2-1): DVKVTQSSRYLVKRTGEKVFLECVQDMDHENMFWYRQDPGLGLRLIYFSYDVKMKEKGDIPEGYSVSREKKERFSLILESASTNQTSMYLCASSSTARGAYNEQFFGPGTRLTVL.

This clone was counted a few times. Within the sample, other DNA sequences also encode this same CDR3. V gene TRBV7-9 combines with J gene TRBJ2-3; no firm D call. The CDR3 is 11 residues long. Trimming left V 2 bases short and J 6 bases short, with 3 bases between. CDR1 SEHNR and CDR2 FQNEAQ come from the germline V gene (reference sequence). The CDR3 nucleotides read TGTGCCAGCAGCTTACCGGATACGCAGTATTTT. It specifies CASSLPDTQYF.

The CDR3 DNA follows: TGTGCCAGCAGTACGGTAGGGTCCGCCTACGAGCAGTACTTC. This gives the protein CASSTVGSAYEQYF. The rearrangement uses TRBV27 and TRBJ2-7, with no clear D. The germline CDR1 and CDR2 sequences are MNHEY and SMNVEV (reference sequence). The germline V and J ends were trimmed by 5 bases and 2 bases, with 13 bases remaining between them. This CDR3 is built from 14 residues.

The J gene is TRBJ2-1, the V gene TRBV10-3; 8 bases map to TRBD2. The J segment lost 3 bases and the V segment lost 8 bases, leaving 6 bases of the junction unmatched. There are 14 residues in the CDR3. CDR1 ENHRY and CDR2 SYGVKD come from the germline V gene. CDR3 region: CAIGGSGNYNEQFF. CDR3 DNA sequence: TGTGCCATCGGAGGTAGCGGGAACTACAATGAGCAGTTCTTC.

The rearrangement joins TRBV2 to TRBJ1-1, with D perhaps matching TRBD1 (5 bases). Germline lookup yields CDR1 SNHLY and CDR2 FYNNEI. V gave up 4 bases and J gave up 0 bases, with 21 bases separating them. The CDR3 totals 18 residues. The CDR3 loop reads CASSGGRGLIAMNTEAFF. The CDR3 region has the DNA TGTGCCAGCAGTGGTGGGCGGGGGTTAATCGCAATGAACACTGAAGCTTTCTTT.

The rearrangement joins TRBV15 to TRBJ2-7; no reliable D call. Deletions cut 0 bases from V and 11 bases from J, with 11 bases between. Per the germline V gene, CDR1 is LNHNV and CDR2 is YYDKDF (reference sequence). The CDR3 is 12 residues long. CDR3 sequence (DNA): TGTGCCACCAGCAGAGATTACAGTTCCAAGTACTTC. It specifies CATSRDYSSKYF. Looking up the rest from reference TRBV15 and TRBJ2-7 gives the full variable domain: DAMVIQNPRYQVTQFGKPVTLSCSQTLNHNVMYWYQQKSSQAPKLLFHYYDKDFNNEADTPDNFQSRRPNTSFCFLDIRSPGLGDTAMYLCATSRDYSSKYFGPGTRLTVT.

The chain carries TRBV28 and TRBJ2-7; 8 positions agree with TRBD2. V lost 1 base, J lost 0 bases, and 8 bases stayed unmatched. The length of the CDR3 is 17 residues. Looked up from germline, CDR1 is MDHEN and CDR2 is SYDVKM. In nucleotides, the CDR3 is TGTGCCAGCAGTTTATCACTAGCGGAGGGGAGCTCCTACGAGCAGTACTTC. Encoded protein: CASSLSLAEGSSYEQYF.

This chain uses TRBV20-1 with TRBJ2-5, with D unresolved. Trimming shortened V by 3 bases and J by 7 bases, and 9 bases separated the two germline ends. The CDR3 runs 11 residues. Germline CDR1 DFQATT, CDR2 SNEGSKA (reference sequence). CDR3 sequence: CSASKGVTQYF. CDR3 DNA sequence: TGCAGTGCTAGTAAAGGCGTGACCCAGTACTTC.

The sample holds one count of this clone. Here the CDR3 DNA reads TGCGCCAGCAGCGTCTCCGGGACAGGGCTATACGAGCAGTACTTC. Translation gives CASSVSGTGLYEQYF. The rearrangement joins TRBV5-1 to TRBJ2-7; 9 nucleotides match TRBD1. There are 15 residues in the CDR3. CDR1 and CDR2 (germline): SGHRS, YFSETQ. J gave up 4 bases and V 4 bases, and 9 bases lay outside the gene matches.

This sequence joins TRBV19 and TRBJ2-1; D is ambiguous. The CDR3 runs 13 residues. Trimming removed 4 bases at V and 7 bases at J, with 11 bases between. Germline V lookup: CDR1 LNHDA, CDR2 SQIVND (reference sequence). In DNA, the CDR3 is TGTGCCAGTAGTACAAGGAAGGGAAATGAGCAGTTCTTC. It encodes CASSTRKGNEQFF.

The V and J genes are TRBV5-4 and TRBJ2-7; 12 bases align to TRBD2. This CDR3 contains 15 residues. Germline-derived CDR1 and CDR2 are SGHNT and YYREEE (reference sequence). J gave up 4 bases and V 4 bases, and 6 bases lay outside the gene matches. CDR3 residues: CASSGGLAGTYEQYF. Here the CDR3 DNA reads TGTGCCAGCAGCGGTGGACTAGCGGGAACGTACGAGCAGTACTTC. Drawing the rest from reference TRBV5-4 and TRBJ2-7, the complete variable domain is ETGVTQSPTHLIKTRGQQVTLRCSSQSGHNTVSWYQQALGQGPQFIFQYYREEENGRGNFPPRFSGLQFPNYSSELNVNALELDDSALYLCASSGGLAGTYEQYFGPGTRLTVT.

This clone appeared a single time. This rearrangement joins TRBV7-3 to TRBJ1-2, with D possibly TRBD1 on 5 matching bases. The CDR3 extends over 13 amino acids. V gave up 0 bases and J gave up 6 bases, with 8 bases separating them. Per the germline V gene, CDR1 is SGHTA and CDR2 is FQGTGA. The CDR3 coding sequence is TGTGCCAGCAGCTTAACAGGGACGGATGGCTACACCTTC. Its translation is CASSLTGTDGYTF.

The CDR3 bases are TGCGCCAGCAGCCATCACACAGGGGTAGAAGCTTTCTTT. Translated: CASSHHTGVEAFF. The chain has TRBV4-1 and TRBJ1-1; TRBD1 aligns across 7 bases. CDR1 MGHRA and CDR2 YSYEKL come from the germline V gene. Germline trimming cut 3 bases from V and 8 bases from J; bases unmatched to any gene: 6. There are 13 residues in the CDR3.

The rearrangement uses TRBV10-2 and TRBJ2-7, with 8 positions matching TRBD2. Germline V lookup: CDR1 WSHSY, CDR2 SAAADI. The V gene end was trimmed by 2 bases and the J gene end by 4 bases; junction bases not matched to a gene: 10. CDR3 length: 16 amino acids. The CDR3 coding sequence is TGCGCCAGCAGTGAGGGCGGAGGACTAGCAGGTTACGAGCAGTACTTC. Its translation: CASSEGGGLAGYEQYF.

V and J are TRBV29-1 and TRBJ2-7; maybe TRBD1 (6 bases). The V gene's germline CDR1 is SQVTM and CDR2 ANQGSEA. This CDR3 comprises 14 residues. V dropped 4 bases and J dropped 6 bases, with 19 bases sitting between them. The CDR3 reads CSVGTAIPGGEQYF. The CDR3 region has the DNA TGCAGCGTTGGGACAGCCATCCCAGGCGGCGAGCAGTACTTC.

The CDR3 sequence: CSVGGGSYEQYF. In DNA form, the CDR3 reads TGCAGCGTTGGCGGGGGCTCCTACGAGCAGTACTTC. V and J are TRBV29-1 and TRBJ2-7; TRBD2 matches at 7 bases. This CDR3 contains 12 residues. J gave up 0 bases and V 4 bases, and 0 bases lay outside the gene matches. Looked up from germline, CDR1 is SQVTM and CDR2 is ANQGSEA.

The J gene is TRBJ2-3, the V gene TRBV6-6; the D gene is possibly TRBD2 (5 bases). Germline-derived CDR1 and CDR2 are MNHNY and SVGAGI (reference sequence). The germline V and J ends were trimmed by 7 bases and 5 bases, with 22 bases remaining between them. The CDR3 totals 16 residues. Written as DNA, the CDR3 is TGTGCCAGCAAAGCTCAAAGGAGCGAGGCGGGAGATACGCAGTATTTT. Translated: CASKAQRSEAGDTQYF.

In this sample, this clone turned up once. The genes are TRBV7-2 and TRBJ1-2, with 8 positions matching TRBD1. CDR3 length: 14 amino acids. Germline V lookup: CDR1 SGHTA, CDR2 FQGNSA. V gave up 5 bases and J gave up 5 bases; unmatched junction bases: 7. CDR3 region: CASSGTGGGYGYTF. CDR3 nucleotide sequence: TGTGCCAGCAGCGGTACAGGGGGAGGGTATGGCTACACCTTC.

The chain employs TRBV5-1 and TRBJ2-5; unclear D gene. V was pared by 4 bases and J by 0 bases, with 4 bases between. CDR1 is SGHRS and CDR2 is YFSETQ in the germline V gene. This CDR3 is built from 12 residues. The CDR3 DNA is TGCGCCAGCAGCGCCTACCAAGAGACCCAGTACTTC. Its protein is CASSAYQETQYF.

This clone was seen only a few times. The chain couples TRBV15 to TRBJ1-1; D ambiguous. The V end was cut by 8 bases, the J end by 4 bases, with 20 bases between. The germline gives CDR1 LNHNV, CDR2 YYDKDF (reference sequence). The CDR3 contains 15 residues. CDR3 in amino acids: CATADPRRVSTEAFF. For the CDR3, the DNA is TGTGCCACCGCTGACCCGAGGAGGGTGAGCACTGAAGCTTTCTTT.

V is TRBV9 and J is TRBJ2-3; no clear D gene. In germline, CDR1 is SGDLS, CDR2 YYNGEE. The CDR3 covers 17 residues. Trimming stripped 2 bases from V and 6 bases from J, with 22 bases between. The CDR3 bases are TGTGCCAGCAGCGTTCTGCCTGTTCTGCTACCTGGGGATACGCAGTATTTT. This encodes CASSVLPVLLPGDTQYF.

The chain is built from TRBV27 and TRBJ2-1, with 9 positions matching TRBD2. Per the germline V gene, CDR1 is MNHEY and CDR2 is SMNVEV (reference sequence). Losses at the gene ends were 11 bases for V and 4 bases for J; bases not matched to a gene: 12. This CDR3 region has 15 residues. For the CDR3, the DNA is TGTGCCTGCAAGCGTGGGACTAGCTTTTACAATGAGCAGTTCTTC. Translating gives CACKRGTSFYNEQFF.

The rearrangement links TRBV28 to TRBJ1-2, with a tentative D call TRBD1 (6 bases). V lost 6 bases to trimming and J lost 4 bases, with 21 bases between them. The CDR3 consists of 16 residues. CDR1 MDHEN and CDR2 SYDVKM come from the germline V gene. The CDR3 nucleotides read TGTGCCAGCAGCTCTGGGGCCACGGGACACCCCTATGGCTACACCTTC. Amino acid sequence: CASSSGATGHPYGYTF.

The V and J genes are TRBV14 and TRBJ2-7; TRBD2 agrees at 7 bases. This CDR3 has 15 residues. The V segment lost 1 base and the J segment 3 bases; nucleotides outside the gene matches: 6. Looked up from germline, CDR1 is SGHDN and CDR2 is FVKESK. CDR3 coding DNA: TGTGCCAGCAGCCAAGGGCCCAGGGAGGGCTACGAGCAGTACTTC. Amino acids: CASSQGPREGYEQYF.

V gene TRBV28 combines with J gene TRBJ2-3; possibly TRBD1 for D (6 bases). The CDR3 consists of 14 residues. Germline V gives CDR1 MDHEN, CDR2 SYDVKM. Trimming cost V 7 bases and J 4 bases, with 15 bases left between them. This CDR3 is CASTDQGRADTQYF. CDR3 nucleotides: TGTGCCAGCACCGATCAGGGGAGAGCAGATACGCAGTATTTT.